This TCR beta chain is drawn from a study of cytomegalovirus exposure and HLA in healthy donors. V lost 0 bases to trimming and J lost 8 bases, with 9 bases between them. The CDR3 extends over 13 amino acids. In germline, CDR1 is SGHRS, CDR2 YFSETQ. In the PCR, 60 Vbeta and 13 Jbeta primers were used. The data were produced by immunoSEQ multiplex PCR, yet TCRdb's version contains in-frame clones alone and is incomplete. The table includes 150,000 to 160,000 clones, approximately 80% detected once. General observations from the study: Several of the most significant clusters appeared linked to common viral pathogens, based on a later analysis. Follow-up analysis later connected one missense variant in DCLRE1C with trimming of TCR beta V- and J-genes.

As concerns this clone: Its antigen is not known.

The sequence was collected from a woman aged 40 to 50 in good health and CMV-seropositive. Sequenced material: PBMCs. The gene calls are TRBV5-1 and TRBJ2-1; TRBD2 is a possible D gene (5 bases). The CDR3 DNA sequence: TGCGCCAGCAGCTTGGAACTAGGATATGAGCAGTTCTTC. Translation: CASSLELGYEQFF.